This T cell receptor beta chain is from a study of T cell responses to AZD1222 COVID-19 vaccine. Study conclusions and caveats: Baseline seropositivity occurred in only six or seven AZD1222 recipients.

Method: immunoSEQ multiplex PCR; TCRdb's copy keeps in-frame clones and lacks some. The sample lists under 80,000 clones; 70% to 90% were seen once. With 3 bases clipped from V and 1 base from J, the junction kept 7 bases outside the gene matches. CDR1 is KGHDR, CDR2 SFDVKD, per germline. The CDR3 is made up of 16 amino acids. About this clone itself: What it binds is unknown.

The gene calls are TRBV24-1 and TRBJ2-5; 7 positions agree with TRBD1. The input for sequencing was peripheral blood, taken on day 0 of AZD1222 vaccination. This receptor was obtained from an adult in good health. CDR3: CATSDVTGLGQETQYF. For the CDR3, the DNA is TGTGCCACCAGTGATGTGACAGGGCTCGGCCAAGAGACCCAGTACTTC.